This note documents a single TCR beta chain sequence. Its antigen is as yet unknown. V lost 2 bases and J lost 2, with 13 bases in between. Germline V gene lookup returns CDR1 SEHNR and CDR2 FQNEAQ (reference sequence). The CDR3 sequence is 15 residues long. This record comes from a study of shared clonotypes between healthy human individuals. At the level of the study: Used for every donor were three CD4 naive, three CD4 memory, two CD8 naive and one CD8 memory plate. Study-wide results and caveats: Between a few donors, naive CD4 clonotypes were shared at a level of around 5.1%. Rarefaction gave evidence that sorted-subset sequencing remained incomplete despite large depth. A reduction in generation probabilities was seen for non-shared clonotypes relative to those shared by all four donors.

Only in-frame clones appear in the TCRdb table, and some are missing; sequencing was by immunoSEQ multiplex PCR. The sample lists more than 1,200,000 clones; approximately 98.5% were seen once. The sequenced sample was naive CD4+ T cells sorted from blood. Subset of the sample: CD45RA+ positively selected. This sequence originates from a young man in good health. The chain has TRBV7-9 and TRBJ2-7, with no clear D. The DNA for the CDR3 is TGTGCCAGCAGCTTAACGTTGGGCAGCCCCTACGAGCAGTACTTC. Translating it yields CASSLTLGSPYEQYF.